This entry features one T cell receptor (beta chain) sequence. What it recognizes is unknown. This CDR3 comprises 12 residues. V was clipped by 6 bases and J by 9 bases, with 9 bases between them. Looked up from germline, CDR1 is MNHNY and CDR2 is SVGAGI (reference sequence). Notes on the study in general: Greatest tumor Treg TCR overlap was with tumor naive CD4+ cells.

Naive CD4+ T cells were purified with Tregs depleted by CD25. After constant-region reverse-primer amplification, full-length variable regions underwent semi-nested PCR with Nested Universal Primer A. From the 5' RACE reads, TCRdb called clonotypes with MiXCR, one entry per CDR3 protein. The sample has approximately 11,000 distinct CDR3 sequences; around 49% are singletons. The sequencing sample was made of tumor-infiltrating naive CD4+ T cells sorted from the breast tumor. Subset specified: naive CD4+ T cells, CD4+CD45RA+CD25-. The V and J genes are TRBV6-6 and TRBJ1-6; D not resolved. The sequence came from a female donor with breast cancer. In DNA, the CDR3 is TGTGCCAGCAGAATAGTGGGTTCACCCCTCCACTTT. Its translation is CASRIVGSPLHF.